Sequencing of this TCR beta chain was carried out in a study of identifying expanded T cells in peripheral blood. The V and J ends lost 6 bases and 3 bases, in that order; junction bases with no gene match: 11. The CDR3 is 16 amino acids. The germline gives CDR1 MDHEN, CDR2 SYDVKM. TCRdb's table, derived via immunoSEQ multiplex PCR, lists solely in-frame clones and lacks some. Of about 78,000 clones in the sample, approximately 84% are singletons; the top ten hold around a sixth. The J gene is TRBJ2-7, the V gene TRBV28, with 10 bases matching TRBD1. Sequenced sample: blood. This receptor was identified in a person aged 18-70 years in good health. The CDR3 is CASSPPPGQGIYEQYF. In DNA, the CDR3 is TGTGCCAGCAGCCCACCGCCGGGACAGGGGATCTACGAGCAGTACTTC.